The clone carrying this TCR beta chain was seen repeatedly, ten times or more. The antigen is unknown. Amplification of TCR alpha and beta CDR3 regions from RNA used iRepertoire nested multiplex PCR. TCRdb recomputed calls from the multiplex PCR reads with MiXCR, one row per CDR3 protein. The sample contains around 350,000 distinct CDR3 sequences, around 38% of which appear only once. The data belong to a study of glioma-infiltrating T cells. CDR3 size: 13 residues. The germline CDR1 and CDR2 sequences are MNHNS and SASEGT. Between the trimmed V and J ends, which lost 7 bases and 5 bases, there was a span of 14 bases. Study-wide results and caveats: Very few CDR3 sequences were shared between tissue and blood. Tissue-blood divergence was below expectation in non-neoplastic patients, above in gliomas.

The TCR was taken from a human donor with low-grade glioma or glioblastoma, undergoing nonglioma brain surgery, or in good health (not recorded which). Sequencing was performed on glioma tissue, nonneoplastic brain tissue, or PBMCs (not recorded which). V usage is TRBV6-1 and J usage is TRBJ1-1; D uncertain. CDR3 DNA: TGTGCCAGCACCATGACGGCGGGGACTGAAGCTTTCTTT. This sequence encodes CASTMTAGTEAFF.